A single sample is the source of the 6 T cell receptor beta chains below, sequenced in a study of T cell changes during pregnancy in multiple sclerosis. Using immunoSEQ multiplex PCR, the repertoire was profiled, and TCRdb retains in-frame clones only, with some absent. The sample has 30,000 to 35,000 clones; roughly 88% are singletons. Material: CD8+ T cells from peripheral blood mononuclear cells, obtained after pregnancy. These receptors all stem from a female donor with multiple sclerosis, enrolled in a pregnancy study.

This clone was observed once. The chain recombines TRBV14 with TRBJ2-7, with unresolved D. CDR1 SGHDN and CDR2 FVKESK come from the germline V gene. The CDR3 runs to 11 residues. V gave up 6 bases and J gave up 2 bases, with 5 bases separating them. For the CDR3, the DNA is TGTGCCAGCAGGCCAGCCTACGAGCAGTACTTC. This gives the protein CASRPAYEQYF.

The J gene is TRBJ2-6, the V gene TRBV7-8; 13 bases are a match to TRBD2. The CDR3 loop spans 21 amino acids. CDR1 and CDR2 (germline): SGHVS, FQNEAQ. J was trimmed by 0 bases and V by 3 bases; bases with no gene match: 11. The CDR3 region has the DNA TGTGCCAGCAGCTTCCTAAAGACCAGGACTAGCGGGGGCTCTGGGGCCAACGTCCTGACTTTC. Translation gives CASSFLKTRTSGGSGANVLTF.

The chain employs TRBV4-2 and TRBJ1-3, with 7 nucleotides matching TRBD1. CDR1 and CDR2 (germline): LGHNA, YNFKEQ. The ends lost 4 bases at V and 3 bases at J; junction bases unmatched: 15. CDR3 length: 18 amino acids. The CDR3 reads CASSRLSNQGTVGNTIYF. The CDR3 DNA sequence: TGTGCCAGCAGCCGACTATCGAACCAAGGGACAGTTGGAAACACCATATATTTT.

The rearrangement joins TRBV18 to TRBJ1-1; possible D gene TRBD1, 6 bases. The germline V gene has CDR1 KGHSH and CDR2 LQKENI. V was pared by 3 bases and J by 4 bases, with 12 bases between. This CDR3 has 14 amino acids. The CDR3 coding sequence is TGTGCCAGCTCACCCTCTGGGGGCCTCACTGAAGCTTTCTTT. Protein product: CASSPSGGLTEAFF.

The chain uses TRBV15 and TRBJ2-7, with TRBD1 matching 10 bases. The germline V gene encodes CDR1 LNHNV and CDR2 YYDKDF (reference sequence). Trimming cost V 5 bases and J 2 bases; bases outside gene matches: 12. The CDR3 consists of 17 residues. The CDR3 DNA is TGTGCCACCAGCGGCGACAGGGGGCCGAGCGGGGCCTACGAGCAGTACTTC. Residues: CATSGDRGPSGAYEQYF. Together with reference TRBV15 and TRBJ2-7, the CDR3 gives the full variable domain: DAMVIQNPRYQVTQFGKPVTLSCSQTLNHNVMYWYQQKSSQAPKLLFHYYDKDFNNEADTPDNFQSRRPNTSFCFLDIRSPGLGDTAMYLCATSGDRGPSGAYEQYFGPGTRLTVT.

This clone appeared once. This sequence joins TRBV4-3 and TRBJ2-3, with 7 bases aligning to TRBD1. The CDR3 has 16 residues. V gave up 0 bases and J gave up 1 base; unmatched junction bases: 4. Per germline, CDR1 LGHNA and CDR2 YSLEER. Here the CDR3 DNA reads TGCGCCAGCAGCCAAGATCAGGGGGTTGGCACAGATACGCAGTATTTT. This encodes CASSQDQGVGTDTQYF.